This passage covers 21 T cell receptor beta chains from one sample sequenced in a study of T cell responses to AZD1222 COVID-19 vaccine. TCRdb keeps only in-frame clones here, not all; method: immunoSEQ multiplex PCR. The sample lists about 140,000 clones, 92% occurring once. The sample here was peripheral blood, taken on day 0 of AZD1222 vaccination. These receptors came from an adult in good health.

V and J are TRBV13 and TRBJ1-4; no firm D call. V lost 0 bases and J 5 bases, leaving 7 bases between the germline ends. The CDR3 contains 14 residues. CDR1 and CDR2 from the germline V gene are PRHDT and FYEKMQ (reference sequence). The DNA for the CDR3 is TGTGCCAGCAGCTTAGGATACGGGAATGAAAAACTGTTTTTT. Encoded protein: CASSLGYGNEKLFF. The full variable domain, rest sourced from reference TRBV13 and TRBJ1-4, is AAGVIQSPRHLIKEKRETATLKCYPIPRHDTVYWYQQGPGQDPQFLISFYEKMQSDKGSIPDRFSAQQFSDYHSELNMSSLELGDSALYFCASSLGYGNEKLFFGSGTQLSVL.

The chain carries TRBV28 and TRBJ1-2; no clear D gene. Trimming stripped 4 bases from V and 5 bases from J, with 11 bases between. The CDR3 covers 13 residues. Germline V CDR1 and CDR2: MDHEN, SYDVKM. CDR3 sequence reads: CASSSSLLYGYTF. CDR3 nucleotide sequence: TGTGCCAGCAGTTCCAGCTTACTTTATGGCTACACCTTC.

The chain couples TRBV7-8 to TRBJ2-6; a weak D match, TRBD1 (6 bases). This CDR3 region has 15 residues. Germline CDR1 and CDR2: SGHVS and FQNEAQ. V lost 3 bases, J lost 10 bases, and 16 bases lay in between. As DNA, the CDR3 is TGTGCCAGCAGCTTTGACACAGGGTTCCGAAACGTCCTGACTTTC. This codes for CASSFDTGFRNVLTF.

This clone came up a few times. The sample contains more than one DNA sequence encoding this CDR3. The chain recombines TRBV20-1 with TRBJ1-5; D unclear. The germline V gene encodes CDR1 DFQATT and CDR2 SNEGSKA (reference sequence). V was clipped by 3 bases and J by 0 bases, with 0 bases between them. This CDR3 comprises 11 residues. As DNA, the CDR3 is TGCAGTGCTAGTAGCAATCAGCCCCAGCATTTT. As protein: CSASSNQPQHF.

The chain combines TRBV25-1 with TRBJ1-4; D is perhaps TRBD1 (5 bases). The CDR3 runs to 14 residues. CDR1 is MGHDK, CDR2 SYGVNS, per germline. Trimming shortened V by 7 bases and J by 2 bases, and 11 bases separated the two germline ends. For the CDR3, the DNA is TGTGCCAGCAAAAGTTGGGGGACTAATGAAAAACTGTTTTTT. As protein: CASKSWGTNEKLFF.

The count of this clone is one. This chain links TRBV2 with TRBJ1-3; 9 nucleotides line up with TRBD1. The CDR3 consists of 18 residues. V shed 3 bases, J shed 0 bases, and the junction held 9 bases outside the gene matches. CDR1 SNHLY and CDR2 FYNNEI come from the germline V gene. CDR3 protein: CASSDGTGTPHSGNTIYF. The CDR3 nucleotides read TGTGCCAGCAGTGACGGGACAGGGACGCCCCACTCTGGAAACACCATATATTTT. Full variable domain (remainder filled in from reference TRBV2 and TRBJ1-3): EPEVTQTPSHQVTQMGQEVILRCVPISNHLYFYWYRQILGQKVEFLVSFYNNEISEKSEIFDDQFSVERPDGSNFTLKIRSTKLEDSAMYFCASSDGTGTPHSGNTIYFGEGSWLTVV.

CDR3 sequence reads: CASRWDRGRRSEKLFF. The CDR3 DNA sequence: TGTGCCAGCAGATGGGACAGGGGGCGAAGGAGTGAAAAACTGTTTTTT. The chain couples TRBV28 to TRBJ1-4, with 12 bases lining up with TRBD1. V was pared by 6 bases and J by 7 bases, with 9 bases of the junction left unmatched. The CDR3 covers 16 residues. The germline V gene encodes CDR1 MDHEN and CDR2 SYDVKM.

The DNA for the CDR3 is TGTGCCAGCAGCTTCCTAGGGCGGGGGCTAAGTATGGGGACCCAGTACTTC. This codes for CASSFLGRGLSMGTQYF. The chain uses TRBV7-2 and TRBJ2-5; TRBD2 is a possible D gene (7 bases). There are 17 residues in the CDR3. CDR1 and CDR2 (germline): SGHTA, FQGNSA. Deletions cut 3 bases from V and 7 bases from J, with 24 bases between.

The genes are TRBV7-2 and TRBJ1-1; 7 bases match TRBD1. Per the germline V gene, CDR1 is SGHTA and CDR2 is FQGNSA. The CDR3 runs to 15 residues. With 5 bases clipped from V and 2 bases from J, the junction kept 8 bases outside the gene matches. The CDR3 nucleotides read TGTGCCAGCAGCCTACTGGGACAGACTAACACTGAAGCTTTCTTT. It yields the protein CASSLLGQTNTEAFF.

The V and J genes are TRBV5-6 and TRBJ2-7; D is undetermined. The CDR3 length is 12 residues. Germline V lookup: CDR1 SGHDT, CDR2 YYEEEE. V was cut by 0 bases and J by 5 bases, with 6 bases left in between. The CDR3 DNA sequence: TGTGCCAGCAGCTTGGAGGCGGACGAGCAGTACTTC. This encodes CASSLEADEQYF. Filled out from reference TRBV5-6 and TRBJ2-7, the complete variable domain reads DAGVTQSPTHLIKTRGQQVTLRCSPKSGHDTVSWYQQALGQGPQFIFQYYEEEERQRGNFPDRFSGHQFPNYSSELNVNALLLGDSALYLCASSLEADEQYFGPGTRLTVT.

The sample holds one count of this clone. The CDR3 nucleotides are TGTGCCAGCAGCCATTCCAATGAGCAGTTCTTC. Translated: CASSHSNEQFF. The chain joins TRBV28 to TRBJ2-1; D is ambiguous. Germline assignment: CDR1 MDHEN and CDR2 SYDVKM. The V end lost 6 bases, the J end lost 6 bases, and 6 bases lay between the germline ends. The CDR3 has 11 amino acids. Drawing the rest from reference TRBV28 and TRBJ2-1, the complete variable domain is DVKVTQSSRYLVKRTGEKVFLECVQDMDHENMFWYRQDPGLGLRLIYFSYDVKMKEKGDIPEGYSVSREKKERFSLILESASTNQTSMYLCASSHSNEQFFGPGTRLTVL.

The rearrangement joins TRBV4-1 to TRBJ1-2, with 10 bases aligning to TRBD1. Trimming took 0 bases from V and 7 from J; bases not matched to a gene: 8. Germline V gene lookup returns CDR1 MGHRA and CDR2 YSYEKL. The CDR3 length is 16 residues. In DNA, the CDR3 is TGCGCCAGCAGCCAAGATTGGGACAGGGGCCCCTCTGGCTACACCTTC. Protein: CASSQDWDRGPSGYTF.

This chain joins TRBV10-1 and TRBJ2-3, with 8 positions matching TRBD2. This CDR3 is built from 16 residues. Per germline, CDR1 WNHNN and CDR2 SYGVQD (reference sequence). V lost 0 bases, J lost 6 bases, and 8 bases stayed unmatched. The CDR3 coding sequence is TGCGCCAGCAGTGAGTCTAGGGCCGGGAGGGGTGATACGCAGTATTTT. Translated: CASSESRAGRGDTQYF.

The V call is TRBV4-1, the J call TRBJ2-1; 11 bases agree with TRBD2. The CDR3 runs to 17 residues. Looked up from germline, CDR1 is MGHRA and CDR2 is YSYEKL. The trim removed 3 bases at V and 8 bases at J, leaving 12 bases unmatched. As DNA, the CDR3 is TGCGCCAGCAGCCAGGGTCCGACTAGCGGGATAGGGTATGAGCAGTTCTTC. Residues: CASSQGPTSGIGYEQFF.

V gene TRBV27 combines with J gene TRBJ1-2; D uncertain. V shed 8 bases and J shed 8 bases, with 21 bases lying between them. Germline V gives CDR1 MNHEY, CDR2 SMNVEV (reference sequence). There are 14 residues in the CDR3. CDR3 region: CASGSLMGGSGYTF. DNA for the CDR3: TGTGCCAGCGGGTCCCTCATGGGCGGGTCGGGCTACACCTTC.

The rearrangement links TRBV18 to TRBJ1-2, with D possibly being TRBD1 (6 bases). Deletions cut 3 bases from V and 6 bases from J, with 20 bases between. Germline-derived CDR1 and CDR2 are KGHSH and LQKENI. The CDR3 extends over 16 amino acids. The CDR3 nucleotides are TGTGCCAGCTCACCCTTCCTGCGGGACATATCGGATGGCTACACCTTC. This codes for CASSPFLRDISDGYTF.

This clone was recorded once. The CDR3 protein is CASSPMWGDYGYTF. CDR3 coding DNA: TGTGCCAGTAGCCCTATGTGGGGGGACTATGGCTACACCTTC. V and J are TRBV19 and TRBJ1-2, with D maybe TRBD1 (5 bases). With 6 bases removed from V and 3 bases from J, the gap between germline ends came to 14 bases. The CDR3 is 14 amino acids. Germline loops: CDR1 LNHDA, CDR2 SQIVND (reference sequence).

This clone was seen only once. The chain has TRBV19 and TRBJ1-6, with a weak D call TRBD1 (6 bases). Germline CDR1 and CDR2: LNHDA and SQIVND (reference sequence). V shed 5 bases and J shed 7 bases, with 12 bases lying between them. CDR3 length: 14 residues. The CDR3 nucleotides are TGTGCCAGTAGTGCCCGGACAGAGAATTCACCCCTCCACTTT. This codes for CASSARTENSPLHF.

Details on this clone: Germline is not matched at one junction end, which may reflect a read error. The chain joins TRBV6-4 to TRBJ1-2; no clear D gene. The CDR3 is 13 amino acids. The germline V gene has CDR1 MRHNA and CDR2 SNTAGT. The CDR3 is CASNDPGSGGYTF. CDR3 nucleotides: TGTGCCAGCAATGACCCGGGGAGCGGCGGCTACACCTTC.

The chain recombines TRBV19 with TRBJ2-3; TRBD2 matches at 8 bases. V dropped 7 bases and J dropped 2; count of bases not matched to a gene: 5. This CDR3 has 14 amino acids. Germline loops: CDR1 LNHDA, CDR2 SQIVND (reference sequence). This CDR3 is CASKRAGDTDTQYF. In nucleotides, the CDR3 is TGTGCCAGTAAGCGAGCGGGAGACACAGATACGCAGTATTTT.

The chain recombines TRBV2 with TRBJ2-2, with 7 bases aligning to TRBD2. The J segment lost 3 bases and the V segment lost 3 bases, leaving 4 bases of the junction unmatched. Germline lookup yields CDR1 SNHLY and CDR2 FYNNEI. This CDR3 comprises 15 residues. CDR3 sequence (DNA): TGTGCCAGCAGTGATGGGGGGGTCCACACCGGGGAGCTGTTTTTT. It yields the protein CASSDGGVHTGELFF.